This TCR beta chain appears in the sequencing data of a study of blood T cells in healthy people across ages. Study overall: When template switching was applied, about one barcoded beta molecule was captured per two T cells.

Overall study results and limits: The study found more naive CD4+ cells and higher diversity in long-lived than aged donors.

CDR1 is SGHKS and CDR2 is YYEKEE in the germline V gene (reference sequence). The CDR3 runs 15 residues. Primed by a sample-barcoded 5' primer and a J-beta primer mix, a second PCR proceeded for 7 to 11 cycles. Carrying 12 random nucleotides, a template-switch adaptor labeled each individual cDNA molecule. At least 2.5 million CDR3-containing paired-end reads were obtained per sample. TCRdb reprocessed the 5' RACE reads with MiXCR, giving one entry per CDR3 protein. The sample has about 650,000 distinct CDR3 sequences, approximately 31% seen once; the top ten hold 15%. This clonotype was seen more than once but under ten times. The antigen is unknown. The junction differs from germline at one of its ends, possibly a read error.

This TCR derives from a woman at least 80 years old in good health. The sample taken for sequencing was blood. V gene TRBV5-5 combines with J gene TRBJ1-5; D uncertain. CDR3 in amino acids: CANSLGPGVAQPQHF. CDR3 sequence (DNA): TGTGCCAACAGCTTGGGCCCTGGGGTAGCCCAGCCCCAGCATTTT.